This T cell receptor (beta chain) is from a study of shared clonotypes between healthy human individuals. Study-wide context: Sampling drew on donors who were a couple of women and a few men aged 18 to 49.

Note on this clone: Its antigen is as yet unknown.

The authors split each subset's genomic DNA evenly across several immunoSEQ plates. The method was immunoSEQ multiplex PCR; TCRdb's version includes in-frame clones alone and lacks a portion of them. The table has some 2,500,000 clones, about 90% seen once. V was pared by 3 bases and J by 4 bases, with 9 bases of the junction left unmatched. Germline CDR1 is MDHEN and CDR2 is SYDVKM. The CDR3 loop spans 16 amino acids. Points from the study as a whole: Clonotypes shared by all four sorted-subset donors had higher generation probabilities than non-shared clonotypes. Naive subsets, compared against memory subsets, generally had larger estimated richness values.

The TCR was taken from a man between 18 and 35 years old in good health. Some clones in this sample may be carry-over from other donors' samples. The V gene is TRBV28, the J gene TRBJ2-3; 8 nucleotides line up with TRBD2. The sequencing input was naive CD4+ T cells from PBMCs. Subset: CD45RA+ positively selected. CDR3 loop: CASSFPSGRGPDTQYF. For the CDR3, the DNA is TGTGCCAGCAGTTTCCCCAGCGGGAGAGGTCCAGATACGCAGTATTTT.